The T cell receptor beta chain under discussion was sequenced for a study of control samples from healthy donors and cancer patients (TCRdb year 2020). Note on this clone: What antigen it recognizes has not been identified. Nothing much larger sits one base from this clone, and base qualities are not available.

Library construction relied on the immunoSEQ multiplex PCR assay. The table comes from immuneACCESS by way of TCRdb, which keeps in-frame sequences with V and J called. Part of the clones is missing from these tables; in studies checked, under half for an unresolved V gene and the rest for unknown reasons. The sample contains fewer than 120,000 clones, roughly 90% of them found a single time. The ten largest clonotypes hold roughly 3.5% of the sample. The CDR3, from cysteine to phenylalanine, totals 16 residues. Left in the record is the CDR3 DNA by itself, 48 bases read in frame from the first base. CDR1 and CDR2, looked up from the germline V gene (reference sequence), are LNHDA and SQIVND. For this chain, trimming is 4 bases at the V end and 0 bases at the J end, and the number of junction bases without a gene match is 6.

This TCR was sampled from a woman aged 60 to 75 with lung cancer. The sequencing sample was made of PBMCs. This chain joins TRBV19 to TRBJ2-4; 7 bases in between match TRBD2. The sequenced DNA: TGTGCCAGTAGTAGAATTAGCGGGTCAGCCAAAAACATTCAGTACTTC. Its product reads: CASSRISGSAKNIQYF.